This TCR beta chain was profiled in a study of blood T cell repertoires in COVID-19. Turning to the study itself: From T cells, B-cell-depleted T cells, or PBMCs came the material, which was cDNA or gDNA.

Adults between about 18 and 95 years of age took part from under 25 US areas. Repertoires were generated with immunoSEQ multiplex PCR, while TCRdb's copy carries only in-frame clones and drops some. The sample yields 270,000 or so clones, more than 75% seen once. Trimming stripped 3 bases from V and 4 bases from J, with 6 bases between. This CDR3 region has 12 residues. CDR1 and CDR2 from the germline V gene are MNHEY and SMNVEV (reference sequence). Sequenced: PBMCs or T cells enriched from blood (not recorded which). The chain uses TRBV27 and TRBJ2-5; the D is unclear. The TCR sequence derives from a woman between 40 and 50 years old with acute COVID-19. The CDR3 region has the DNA TGTGCCAGCAGTTTTAACGGAGAGACCCAGTACTTC. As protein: CASSFNGETQYF.